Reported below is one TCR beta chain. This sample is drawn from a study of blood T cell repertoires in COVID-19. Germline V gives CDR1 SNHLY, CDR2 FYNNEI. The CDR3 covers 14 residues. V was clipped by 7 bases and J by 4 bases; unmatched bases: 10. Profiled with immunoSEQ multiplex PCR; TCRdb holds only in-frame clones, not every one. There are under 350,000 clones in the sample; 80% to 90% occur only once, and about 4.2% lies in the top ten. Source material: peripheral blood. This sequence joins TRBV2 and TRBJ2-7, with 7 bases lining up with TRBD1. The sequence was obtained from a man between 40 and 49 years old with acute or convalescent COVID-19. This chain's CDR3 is CASTALRGRYEQYF. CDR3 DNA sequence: TGTGCCAGCACCGCCTTGAGGGGGCGTTACGAGCAGTACTTC. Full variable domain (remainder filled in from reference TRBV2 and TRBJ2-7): EPEVTQTPSHQVTQMGQEVILRCVPISNHLYFYWYRQILGQKVEFLVSFYNNEISEKSEIFDDQFSVERPDGSNFTLKIRSTKLEDSAMYFCASTALRGRYEQYFGPGTRLTVT.